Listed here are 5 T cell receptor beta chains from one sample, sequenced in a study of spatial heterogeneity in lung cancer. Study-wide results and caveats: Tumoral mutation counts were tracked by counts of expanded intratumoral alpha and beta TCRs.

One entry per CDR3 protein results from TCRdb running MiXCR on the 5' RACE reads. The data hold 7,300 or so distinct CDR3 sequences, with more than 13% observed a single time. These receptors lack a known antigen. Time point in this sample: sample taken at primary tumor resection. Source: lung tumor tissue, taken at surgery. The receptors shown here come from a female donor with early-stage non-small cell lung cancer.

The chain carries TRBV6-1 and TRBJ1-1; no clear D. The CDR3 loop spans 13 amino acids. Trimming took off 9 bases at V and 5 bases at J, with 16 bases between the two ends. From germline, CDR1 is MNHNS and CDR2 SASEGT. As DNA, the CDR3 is TGTGCCAGTTATACACCTTTGGGAACTGAAGCTTTCTTT. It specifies CASYTPLGTEAFF.

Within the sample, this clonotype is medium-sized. Written as DNA, the CDR3 is TGTGCCAGCAGTTTAGTACAGGGTATGGGTAGAAGGAACGAGCAGTACTTC. Translation: CASSLVQGMGRRNEQYF. The chain links TRBV28 to TRBJ2-7, with a tentative D call TRBD1 (6 bases). CDR3 length: 17 amino acids. From germline, CDR1 is MDHEN and CDR2 SYDVKM. Trimming took off 2 bases at V and 5 bases at J, with 22 bases between the two ends.

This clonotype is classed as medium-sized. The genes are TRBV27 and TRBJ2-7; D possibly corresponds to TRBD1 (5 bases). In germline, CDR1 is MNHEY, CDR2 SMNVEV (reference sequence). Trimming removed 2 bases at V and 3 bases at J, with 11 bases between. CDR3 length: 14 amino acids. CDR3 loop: CASSLTGYFYEQYF. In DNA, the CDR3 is TGTGCCAGCAGTTTAACAGGATATTTCTACGAGCAGTACTTC.

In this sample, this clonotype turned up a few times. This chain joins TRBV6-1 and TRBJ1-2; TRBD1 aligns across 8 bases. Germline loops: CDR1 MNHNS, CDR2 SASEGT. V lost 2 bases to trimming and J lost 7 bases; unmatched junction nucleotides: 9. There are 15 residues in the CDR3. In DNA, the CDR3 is TGTGCCAGCAGTGAAAGGGGACAGGTGAGGCGTGGCTACACCTTC. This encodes CASSERGQVRRGYTF.

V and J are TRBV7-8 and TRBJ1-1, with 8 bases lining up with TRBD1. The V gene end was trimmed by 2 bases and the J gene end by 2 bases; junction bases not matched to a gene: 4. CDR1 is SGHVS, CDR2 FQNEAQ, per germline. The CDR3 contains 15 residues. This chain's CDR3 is CASSLQGAVNTEAFF. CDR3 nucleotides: TGTGCCAGCAGCTTACAGGGGGCGGTTAACACTGAAGCTTTCTTT.